A single sample gave rise to the 26 T cell receptor beta chains below, sequenced in a study of CD8+CD57+ T cells in acquired aplastic anemia. The authors sequenced patients whose flow cytometry had shown CD8+CD57+ cell expansion. Genomic DNA templated the TCR beta VDJ and CDR3 profiling. TCRdb reanalysed the reads using MiXCR and keeps one entry per CDR3 protein. This table has roughly 240,000 distinct CDR3 sequences, around half appearing once. Sample: sorted CD4+, CD8+, or CD8+CD57+ T cells (not recorded which) from PBMCs. Every receptor here comes from a human donor with aplastic anemia.

This clonotype was observed many times. This CDR3 is CASSYRSYNEQFF. CDR3 sequence (DNA): TGTGCCAGCAGTTACCGCTCCTACAATGAGCAGTTCTTC. This sequence joins TRBV6-5 and TRBJ2-1, with no clear D. Per germline, CDR1 MNHEY and CDR2 SVGAGI. This CDR3 contains 13 residues. The germline V and J ends were trimmed by 2 bases and 0 bases, with 2 bases remaining between them.

About this clonotype itself: The junction differs from germline at one of its ends, possibly a read error. The chain joins TRBV7-7 to TRBJ2-7; D is perhaps TRBD1 (6 bases). The J call is in doubt because the DNA end fits TRBJ2-5 better. CDR1 and CDR2 from the germline V gene are SSHAT and FNYEAQ (reference sequence). The CDR3 has 13 residues. The chain's CDR3 is CASSRTAQETQYF. The CDR3 DNA is TGTGCTAGCAGCCGGACAGCACAAGAGACCCAGTACTTC.

The genes are TRBV20-1 and TRBJ2-3, with D maybe TRBD2 (5 bases). Trimming cost V 1 base and J 6 bases, with 8 bases left between them. The CDR3 is made up of 12 amino acids. Germline CDR1 DFQATT, CDR2 SNEGSKA (reference sequence). Here the CDR3 reads CSARGPGDTQYF. DNA for the CDR3: TGCAGTGCTAGAGGGCCGGGGGATACGCAGTATTTT.

The rearrangement uses TRBV7-8 and TRBJ2-1; the match to TRBD1 covers 7 bases. The CDR3 has 15 residues. Trimming cost V 4 bases and J 0 bases; bases outside gene matches: 3. In germline, CDR1 is SGHVS, CDR2 FQNEAQ. In nucleotides, the CDR3 is TGTGCCAGCAGCTCGGGACAGAGCTCCTACAATGAGCAGTTCTTC. It yields the protein CASSSGQSSYNEQFF. Full variable domain (missing parts from reference TRBV7-8 and TRBJ2-1): GAGVSQSPRYKVAKRGQDVALRCDPISGHVSLFWYQQALGQGPEFLTYFQNEAQLDKSGLPSDRFFAERPEGSVSTLKIQRTQQEDSAVYLCASSSGQSSYNEQFFGPGTRLTVL.

This clonotype was recorded many times. An end of the junction differs from the germline gene, which may be a read error. The CDR3 DNA reads as TGTGCCAGCAGTAACAGGGGGCAGGACTATGGCTACACCTTC. It encodes CASSNRGQDYGYTF. The chain employs TRBV10-3 and TRBJ1-2, with 9 bases that match TRBD1. CDR1 ENHRY and CDR2 SYGVKD come from the germline V gene. The CDR3 contains 14 residues.

This clonotype has only a few counts. V gene TRBV27 combines with J gene TRBJ1-1; a possible D gene is TRBD1 (5 bases). The CDR3 contains 15 residues. From germline, CDR1 is MNHEY and CDR2 SMNVEV (reference sequence). Trimming stripped 2 bases from V and 5 bases from J, with 15 bases between. The DNA for the CDR3 is TGTGCCAGCAGTTTAACCCCGTCCTCAGGGACTGAAGCTTTCTTT. Translating gives CASSLTPSSGTEAFF.

As concerns this clonotype: A junction boundary mismatches the germline segment, possibly from a read error. The chain combines TRBV7-9 with TRBJ2-1; D is possibly TRBD1 or TRBD2 (5 bases each). CDR1 SEHNR and CDR2 FQNEAQ come from the germline V gene (reference sequence). This CDR3 is 16 amino acids long. The CDR3 reads CTSSLPAARGYNEQFF. The CDR3 DNA reads as TGTACCAGCAGCTTACCAGCGGCTAGGGGCTACAACGAGCAGTTCTTC.

The rearrangement uses TRBV7-2 and TRBJ2-6; D not resolved. Per the germline V gene, CDR1 is SGHTA and CDR2 is FQGNSA. The CDR3 has 11 amino acids. V lost 4 bases to trimming and J lost 15 bases, with 10 bases between them. CDR3 DNA sequence: TGTGCCAGCAGCTCGGCTAAGGGCCTGACTTTC. Encoded protein: CASSSAKGLTF.

There are many counts of this clonotype. The chain joins TRBV24-1 to TRBJ2-1; 7 nucleotides agree with TRBD1. This CDR3 region has 15 residues. Germline values: CDR1 KGHDR, CDR2 SFDVKD. V lost 4 bases and J lost 8; bases outside the gene matches: 10. The CDR3 DNA follows: TGTGCCACCAGTGAAGGGGACAGACGAGGTGATGAGCAGTTCTTC. The encoded protein is CATSEGDRRGDEQFF.

This rearrangement joins TRBV7-2 to TRBJ2-7, with D hard to call. Trimming removed 1 base at V and 2 bases at J, with 15 bases between. Germline assignment: CDR1 SGHTA and CDR2 FQGNSA. The CDR3 length is 16 residues. This CDR3 reads CASSLGLSTPTYEQYF. DNA for the CDR3: TGTGCCAGCAGCTTAGGACTTTCGACGCCTACCTACGAGCAGTACTTC. Filled out from reference TRBV7-2 and TRBJ2-7, the complete variable domain reads GAGVSQSPSNKVTEKGKDVELRCDPISGHTALYWYRQSLGQGLEFLIYFQGNSAPDKSGLPSDRFSAERTGGSVSTLTIQRTQQEDSAVYLCASSLGLSTPTYEQYFGPGTRLTVT.

The V call is TRBV12-3 or TRBV12-4, the J call TRBJ1-2; 7 bases are shared with TRBD1. This CDR3 region has 14 residues. V shed 6 bases and J 2 bases; nucleotides not matched to a gene: 6. CDR3: CASRNRGLNYGYTF. The DNA of the CDR3 is TGTGCCAGCAGAAACAGGGGTCTCAACTATGGCTACACCTTC.

The CDR3 region is CASCWEGSSYEQYF. In DNA form, the CDR3 reads TGTGCCAGCTGCTGGGAGGGAAGCTCCTACGAGCAGTACTTC. The chain recombines TRBV28 with TRBJ2-7; 7 bases match TRBD2. The CDR3 consists of 14 residues. Germline CDR1 reads MDHEN; CDR2 reads SYDVKM. Germline trimming cut 8 bases from V and 0 bases from J; bases unmatched to any gene: 7.

This clonotype was seen repeatedly, ten times or more. This sequence joins TRBV7-9 and TRBJ2-7, with D hard to call. This CDR3 spans 12 amino acids. V shed 8 bases and J shed 3 bases, with 11 bases lying between them. CDR1 and CDR2 (germline): SEHNR, FQNEAQ (reference sequence). The CDR3 DNA is TGTGCCAGCGCTGGGGTAGTCTACGAGCAGTACTTC. Encoded protein: CASAGVVYEQYF.

With respect to this clonotype: Germline and junction disagree at one end, which may indicate a read error. This chain's CDR3 is CASSSVETAGNTIYF. The CDR3 nucleotides are TGTGCCAGCAGCTCGGTCGAAACAGCTGGAAACACCATATATTTC. The J gene is TRBJ1-3, the V gene TRBV7-6; D gene ambiguous. Germline V gene sequence: CDR1 SGHVS, CDR2 FNYEAQ. CDR3 size: 15 residues.

This clonotype was found many times. The chain recombines TRBV20-1 with TRBJ2-7; TRBD2 is a possible D gene (5 bases). There are 15 residues in the CDR3. Trimming left V 5 bases short and J 3 bases short, with 20 bases between. CDR1 and CDR2 (germline): DFQATT, SNEGSKA (reference sequence). This chain's CDR3 is CSADSASSLSYEQYF. The CDR3 DNA reads as TGCAGTGCTGACTCAGCTAGCTCTCTCAGCTACGAGCAGTACTTC.

This clonotype has at least ten counts. V usage is TRBV20-1 and J usage is TRBJ2-7; D may correspond to TRBD1 or TRBD2 (6 bases each). The V gene's germline CDR1 is DFQATT and CDR2 SNEGSKA (reference sequence). The CDR3 covers 16 residues. V gave up 3 bases and J gave up 4 bases, with 22 bases separating them. The DNA for the CDR3 is TGCAGTGCTAGTCGACGGGGGCAGGCCCTGCGGTACGAGCAGTACTTC. Protein: CSASRRGQALRYEQYF.

This clonotype showed up just a few times. The chain carries TRBV7-8 and TRBJ1-1; tentative D call: TRBD1 (5 bases). CDR3 length: 17 amino acids. V shed 4 bases and J shed 4 bases, with 22 bases lying between them. Germline CDR1 reads SGHVS; CDR2 reads FQNEAQ. CDR3 region: CASSYPEGGGGSTEAFF. The CDR3 DNA reads as TGTGCCAGCAGCTATCCCGAGGGTGGGGGGGGGTCCACTGAAGCTTTCTTT. The full variable domain, in which reference TRBV7-8 and TRBJ1-1 provide the parts outside the CDR3, is GAGVSQSPRYKVAKRGQDVALRCDPISGHVSLFWYQQALGQGPEFLTYFQNEAQLDKSGLPSDRFFAERPEGSVSTLKIQRTQQEDSAVYLCASSYPEGGGGSTEAFFGQGTRLTVV.

The chain employs TRBV5-1 and TRBJ2-7; D tentatively fits TRBD1 or TRBD2 (6 bases each). The CDR3 runs 15 residues. The ends were cut back, 0 bases at V and 5 bases at J, with 15 bases in the middle. Germline V gives CDR1 SGHRS, CDR2 YFSETQ. As DNA, the CDR3 is TGCGCCAGCAGCTTGGGGGGGGCTCCGGGGCACGAGCAGTACTTC. Encoded protein: CASSLGGAPGHEQYF.

This clonotype was detected ten times or more. V and J are TRBV7-9 and TRBJ1-1; 11 nucleotides match TRBD1. From germline, CDR1 is SEHNR and CDR2 FQNEAQ (reference sequence). Germline trimming cut 4 bases from V and 5 bases from J; bases unmatched to any gene: 9. The CDR3 runs to 16 residues. Written as DNA, the CDR3 is TGTGCCAGCAGCTCAACTTCCGGGACAGGGGGTACTGAAGCTTTCTTT. It yields the protein CASSSTSGTGGTEAFF.

The rearrangement joins TRBV5-1 to TRBJ1-4, with no clear D. V was pared by 5 bases and J by 1 base, with 12 bases between. This CDR3 has 15 residues. Looked up from germline, CDR1 is SGHRS and CDR2 is YFSETQ. Written as DNA, the CDR3 is TGCGCCAGCAGTCCAAGGAGAGGAACTAATGAAAAACTGTTTTTT. Protein: CASSPRRGTNEKLFF.

This clonotype was counted at least ten times. V and J are TRBV20-1 and TRBJ2-3; perhaps TRBD2 as D (5 bases). This CDR3 spans 18 amino acids. V was pared by 3 bases and J by 0 bases, with 22 bases between. Germline loops: CDR1 DFQATT, CDR2 SNEGSKA (reference sequence). The CDR3 spells CSASGPGFEGPSTDTQYF. The CDR3 region has the DNA TGCAGTGCTAGTGGCCCGGGTTTTGAGGGCCCTAGCACAGATACGCAGTATTTT.

The chain links TRBV11-2 to TRBJ1-1; D is possibly TRBD1 (6 bases). V was shortened by 1 base and J by 6 bases, with 18 bases between the two germline ends. This CDR3 comprises 16 residues. The V gene's germline CDR1 is SGHAT and CDR2 FQNNGV. In nucleotides, the CDR3 is TGTGCCAGCAGCTTAGGGGGTCGGGGGGCGCCCCCTGAAGCTTTCTTT. As protein: CASSLGGRGAPPEAFF.

The chain is built from TRBV7-9 and TRBJ1-2; the match to TRBD1 covers 7 bases. CDR3 length: 16 residues. V lost 5 bases, J lost 4 bases, and 13 bases stayed unmatched. The V gene's germline CDR1 is SEHNR and CDR2 FQNEAQ (reference sequence). This chain's CDR3 is CASSLRYDREVYGYTF. CDR3 DNA sequence: TGTGCCAGCAGCCTAAGGTATGACAGGGAGGTCTATGGCTACACCTTC.

The chain recombines TRBV7-6 with TRBJ2-7, with 9 bases that match TRBD2. CDR1 and CDR2 (germline): SGHVS, FNYEAQ. The junction had 17 bases not matched to a gene; V was cut back by 5 bases and J by 6 bases. The CDR3 contains 17 residues. This CDR3 reads CASSAGGVAGGPGEQYF. CDR3 coding DNA: TGTGCCAGCAGCGCCGGCGGGGTTGCGGGAGGGCCCGGCGAGCAGTACTTC.

In the case of this clonotype: A junction end diverges from the germline sequence, so it may reflect a read error. This chain links TRBV5-1 with TRBJ2-5; the D is unclear. The CDR3 has 16 residues. CDR1 is SGHRS and CDR2 is YFSETQ in the germline V gene. CDR3 sequence: CASSLGVAGITETQSF. In DNA form, the CDR3 reads TGCGCCAGCAGCTTGGGTGTGGCCGGCATTACGGAGACCCAGTCCTTC.

This clonotype was recorded many times. This chain joins TRBV9 and TRBJ1-1; D remains ambiguous. The ends were cut back, 2 bases at V and 0 bases at J, with 5 bases in the middle. The length of the CDR3 is 13 residues. The V gene's germline CDR1 is SGDLS and CDR2 YYNGEE. CDR3 bases: TGTGCCAGCAGCGTCGAAGTGAACACTGAAGCTTTCTTT. This encodes CASSVEVNTEAFF.